This T cell receptor (beta chain) was sequenced during a study of cytomegalovirus exposure and HLA in healthy donors. General observations from the study: Later analysis identified a missense DCLRE1C variant that was linked to TCR beta V- and J-gene trimming.

Worth noting for this clone: What it recognizes is unknown.

Donors sampled were nominally healthy, though unrecorded immune exposures were likely. PCR used 60 Vbeta primers and 13 Jbeta primers. This table comes from immunoSEQ multiplex PCR, and its TCRdb copy is limited to in-frame clones, with some not included. Here the sample spans some 96,000 clones, around four fifths being singletons. The sequencing sample was made of PBMCs. The sequence derives from a man aged 40-49 years in good health and CMV-seronegative.

The chain's CDR3 is CASSYQGASVYEQYF. As DNA, the CDR3 is TGTGCCAGCAGTTACCAGGGGGCCTCGGTCTACGAGCAGTACTTC. This chain joins TRBV6-6 and TRBJ2-7, with 8 bases fitting TRBD1. V was pared by 2 bases and J by 3 bases, with 6 bases of the junction left unmatched. CDR1 and CDR2 (germline): MNHNY, SVGAGI (reference sequence). This CDR3 comprises 15 residues.